This T cell receptor (beta chain) came from a study of T-cell memory formation after mild COVID-19. Whole-study context: The TCR clusters were mostly specific to one donor.

Each CDR3 protein is one row after TCRdb ran MiXCR on the 5' RACE reads. The sample has 200,000 to 300,000 distinct CDR3 sequences, approximately 15% seen once. This CDR3 has 19 amino acids. Germline-derived CDR1 and CDR2 are MNHEY and SMNVEV (reference sequence). Unmatched junction bases numbered 16, after V lost 0 bases and J lost 5 bases. The chain carries TRBV27 and TRBJ2-1; 7 bases agree with TRBD1. The receptor was derived from a man between 18 and 35 years old who had mild COVID-19 (a few samples of this study predate the infection). Cell type and time point are not known. Sequences were obtained from PBMCs or a T cell subset sorted from them (not recorded which). The CDR3 nucleotides read TGTGCCAGCAGTTTATCGCCATCCCTGGGACAGTGGGGAAACAATGAGCAGTTCTTC. This encodes CASSLSPSLGQWGNNEQFF.